What follows are 9 T cell receptor beta chains derived from one specimen sequenced in a study of metastatic and nonmetastatic thyroid tumors. Via MiXCR, TCRdb re-called the PCR reads. The sample yields 11,000 to 15,000 clones, roughly 25% seen once. All patients were untreated before thyroid surgery. Sequencing was performed on tumor tissue. The receptors derive from a female donor with papillary thyroid cancer or a benign thyroid nodule (not recorded which). Some clones in this sample may be carry-over from other donors' samples.

This clone appeared many times. A much more abundant neighbour one base away suggests this may be a read error. The rearrangement joins TRBV11-3 to TRBJ2-7, with D tentatively TRBD1 or TRBD2 (5 bases each). This CDR3 has 14 amino acids. CDR1 and CDR2 (germline): SGHNT, YENEEA. CDR3 sequence reads: CASILPPGWGEQYF. In nucleotides, the CDR3 is TGTGCCAGCATCTTACCTCCAGGGTGGGGGGAGCAGTACTTC.

This chain links TRBV27 with TRBJ1-6, with TRBD1 as a possible D gene (5 bases). CDR1 and CDR2 (germline): MNHEY, SMNVEV (reference sequence). V shed 6 bases and J shed 0 bases, with 12 bases lying between them. The CDR3 runs 16 residues. The DNA of the CDR3 is TGTGCCAGCAGGCAGGGCTGGAGCTCCTATAATTCACCCCTCCACTTT. Protein sequence: CASRQGWSSYNSPLHF.

This clone was found a few times. One base away lies a much larger clone, so this may be a sequencing read error. J is TRBJ2-5 and V is TRBV20-1; 12 bases match TRBD2. V lost 5 bases and J lost 7; bases outside the gene matches: 11. Looked up from germline, CDR1 is DFQATT and CDR2 is SNEGSKA (reference sequence). The CDR3 covers 15 residues. The CDR3 bases are TGCAGTGCTCCCCTGGCTAGCGGGAGGGGGTGGACCCAGTACTTC. This gives the protein CSAPLASGRGWTQYF.

V usage is TRBV28 and J usage is TRBJ1-2; no definite D call. Germline CDR1 and CDR2: MDHEN and SYDVKM. This CDR3 has 13 amino acids. V was cut by 5 bases and J by 6 bases, with 13 bases left in between. CDR3: CASSASVLDGYTF. DNA of the CDR3: TGTGCCAGCAGTGCCAGTGTGTTAGATGGCTACACCTTC.

V is TRBV9 and J is TRBJ1-3, with no clear D. CDR1 SGDLS and CDR2 YYNGEE come from the germline V gene. Trimming stripped 1 base from V and 2 bases from J, with 7 bases between. The CDR3 is 14 residues long. The CDR3: CASSVRGTGNTIYF. CDR3 sequence (DNA): TGTGCCAGCAGCGTACGAGGAACTGGAAACACCATATATTTT.

This clone was seen only a few times. The chain uses TRBV12-3 or TRBV12-4 and TRBJ2-7; D could derive from TRBD1 or TRBD2 (5 bases each). Trimming removed 6 bases at V and 0 bases at J, with 15 bases between. The length of the CDR3 is 15 residues. The DNA for the CDR3 is TGTGCCAGCAGCTTAAGGGACGGTAACTCCTACGAGCAGTACTTC. Amino acids: CASSLRDGNSYEQYF.

This clone is medium-sized in the sample. This rearrangement joins TRBV2 to TRBJ2-7, with 9 nucleotides matching TRBD2. The junction had 12 bases not matched to a gene; V was cut back by 6 bases and J by 6 bases. CDR1 is SNHLY and CDR2 is FYNNEI in the germline V gene. The CDR3 has 15 residues. The CDR3 is CASSVPGTSSAEQYF. As DNA, the CDR3 is TGTGCCAGCAGCGTTCCCGGGACTAGCTCAGCCGAGCAGTACTTC.

Sample share makes this clone medium-sized. The chain joins TRBV11-2 to TRBJ1-1; no firm D call. CDR1 and CDR2 (germline): SGHAT, FQNNGV. The V end was cut by 5 bases, the J end by 0 bases, with 7 bases between. The CDR3 totals 13 residues. CDR3 amino acids: CASSVALNTEAFF. CDR3 coding DNA: TGTGCCAGCAGCGTCGCACTGAACACTGAAGCTTTCTTT.

The rearrangement joins TRBV20-1 to TRBJ2-6, with 9 bases matching TRBD1. Germline CDR1 and CDR2: DFQATT and SNEGSKA (reference sequence). The CDR3 extends over 17 amino acids. V lost 4 bases and J lost 1; bases outside the gene matches: 8. CDR3 protein: CSAIRGQGSSGANVLTF. The CDR3 DNA follows: TGCAGTGCTATCAGGGGACAGGGTTCTTCTGGGGCCAACGTCCTGACTTTC.